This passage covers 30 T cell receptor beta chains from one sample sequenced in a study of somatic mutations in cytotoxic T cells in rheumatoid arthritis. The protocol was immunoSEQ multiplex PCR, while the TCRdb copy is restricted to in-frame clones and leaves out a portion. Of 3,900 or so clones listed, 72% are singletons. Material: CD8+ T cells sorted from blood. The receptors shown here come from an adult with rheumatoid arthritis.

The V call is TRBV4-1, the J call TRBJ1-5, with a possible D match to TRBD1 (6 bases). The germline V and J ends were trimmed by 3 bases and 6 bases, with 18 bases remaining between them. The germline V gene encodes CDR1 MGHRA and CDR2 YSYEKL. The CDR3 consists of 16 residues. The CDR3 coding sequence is TGCGCCAGCAGCCAGTCCCTGGACAGCGGGCGTCAGCCCCAGCATTTT. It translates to CASSQSLDSGRQPQHF.

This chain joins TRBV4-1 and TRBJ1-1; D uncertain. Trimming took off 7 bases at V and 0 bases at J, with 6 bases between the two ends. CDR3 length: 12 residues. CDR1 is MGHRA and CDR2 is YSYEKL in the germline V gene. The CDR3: CASIGLNTEAFF. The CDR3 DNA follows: TGCGCCAGCATTGGCTTGAACACTGAAGCTTTCTTT.

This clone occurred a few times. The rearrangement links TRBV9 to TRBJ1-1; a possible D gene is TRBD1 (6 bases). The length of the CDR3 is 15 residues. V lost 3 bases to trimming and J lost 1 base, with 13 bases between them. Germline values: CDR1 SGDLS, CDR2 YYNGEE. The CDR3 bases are TGTGCCAGCAGCGCCCGTACAGGGAGGAACACTGAAGCTTTCTTT. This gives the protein CASSARTGRNTEAFF.

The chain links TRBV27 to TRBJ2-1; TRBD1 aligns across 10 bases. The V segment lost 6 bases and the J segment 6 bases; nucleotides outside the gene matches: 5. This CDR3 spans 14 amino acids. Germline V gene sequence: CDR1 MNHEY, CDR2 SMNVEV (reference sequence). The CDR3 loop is CASRWTGGTNEQFF. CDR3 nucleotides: TGTGCCAGCAGGTGGACAGGGGGGACCAATGAGCAGTTCTTC.

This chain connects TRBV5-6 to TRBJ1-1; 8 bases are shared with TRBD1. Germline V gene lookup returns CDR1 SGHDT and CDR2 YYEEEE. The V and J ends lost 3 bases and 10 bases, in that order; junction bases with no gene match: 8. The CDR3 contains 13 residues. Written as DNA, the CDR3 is TGTGCCAGCAGCTCACGGACAGGGAGGATAGCTTTCTTT. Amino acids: CASSSRTGRIAFF.

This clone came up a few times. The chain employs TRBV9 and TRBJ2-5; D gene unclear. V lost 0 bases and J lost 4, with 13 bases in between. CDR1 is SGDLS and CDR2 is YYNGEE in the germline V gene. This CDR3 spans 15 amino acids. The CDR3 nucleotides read TGTGCCAGCAGCGTAGAGGCCCGGAACCTAGAGACCCAGTACTTC. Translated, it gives CASSVEARNLETQYF.

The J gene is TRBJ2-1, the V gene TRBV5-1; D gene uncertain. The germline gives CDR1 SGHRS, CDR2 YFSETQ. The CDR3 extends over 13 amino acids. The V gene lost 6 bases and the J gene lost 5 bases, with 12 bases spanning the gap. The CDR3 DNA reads TGCGCCAGCAAACACCCGTCCAACAATGAGCAGTTCTTC. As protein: CASKHPSNNEQFF.

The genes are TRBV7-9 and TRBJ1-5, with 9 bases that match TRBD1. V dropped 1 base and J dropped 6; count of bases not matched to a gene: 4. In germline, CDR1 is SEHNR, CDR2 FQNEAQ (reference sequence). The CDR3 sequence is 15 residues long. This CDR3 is CASSLGTGVSQPQHF. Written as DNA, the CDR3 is TGTGCCAGCAGCTTAGGGACAGGGGTAAGTCAGCCCCAGCATTTT.

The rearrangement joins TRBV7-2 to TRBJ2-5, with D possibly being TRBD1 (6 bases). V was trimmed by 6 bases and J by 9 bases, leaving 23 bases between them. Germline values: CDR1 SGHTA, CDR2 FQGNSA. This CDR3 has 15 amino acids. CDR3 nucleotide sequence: TGTGCCAGCAGGGATCAGGGGATTCCGGATTGGGCCCAGTACTTC. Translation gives CASRDQGIPDWAQYF.

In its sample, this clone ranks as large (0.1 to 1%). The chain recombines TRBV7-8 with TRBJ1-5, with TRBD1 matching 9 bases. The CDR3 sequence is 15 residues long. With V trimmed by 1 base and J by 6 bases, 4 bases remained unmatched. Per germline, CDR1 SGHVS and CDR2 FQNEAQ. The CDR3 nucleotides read TGTGCCAGCAGCTTAGGGACAGGGGTAAGTCAGCCCCAGCATTTT. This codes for CASSLGTGVSQPQHF.

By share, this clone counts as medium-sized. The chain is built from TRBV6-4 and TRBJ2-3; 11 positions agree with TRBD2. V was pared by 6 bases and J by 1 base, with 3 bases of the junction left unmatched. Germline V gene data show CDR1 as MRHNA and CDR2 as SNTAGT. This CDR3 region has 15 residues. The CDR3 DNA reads TGTGCCAGCAGCCCGACTAGCGGGGGCACAGATACGCAGTATTTT. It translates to CASSPTSGGTDTQYF.

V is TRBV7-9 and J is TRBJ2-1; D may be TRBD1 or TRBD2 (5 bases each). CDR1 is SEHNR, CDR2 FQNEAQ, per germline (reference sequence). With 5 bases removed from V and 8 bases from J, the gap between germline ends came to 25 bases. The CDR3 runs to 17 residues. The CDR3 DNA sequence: TGTGCCAGCAGCCCAAGAGGGGCGGGCCGGGCGTTGGATGAGCAGTTCTTC. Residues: CASSPRGAGRALDEQFF.

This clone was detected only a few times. CDR3 coding DNA: TGTGCCAGCAGTGAAGCAGGCCAAGGGGGCACTGAAGCTTTCTTT. It encodes CASSEAGQGGTEAFF. V gene TRBV6-1 combines with J gene TRBJ1-1; possibly TRBD1 for D (6 bases). V was trimmed by 0 bases and J by 4 bases, leaving 12 bases between them. CDR3 length: 15 amino acids. Looked up from germline, CDR1 is MNHNS and CDR2 is SASEGT.

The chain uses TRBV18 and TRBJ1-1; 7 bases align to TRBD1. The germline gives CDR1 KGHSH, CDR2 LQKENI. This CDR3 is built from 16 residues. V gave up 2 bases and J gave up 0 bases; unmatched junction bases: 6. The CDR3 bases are TGTGCCAGCTCACCAACGGGACAGTACCTGAACACTGAAGCTTTCTTT. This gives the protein CASSPTGQYLNTEAFF.

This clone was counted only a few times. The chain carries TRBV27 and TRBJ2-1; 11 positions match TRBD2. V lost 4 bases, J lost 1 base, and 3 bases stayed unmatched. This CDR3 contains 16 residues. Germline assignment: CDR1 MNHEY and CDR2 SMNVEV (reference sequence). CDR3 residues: CASSSSGGPSYNEQFF. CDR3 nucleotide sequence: TGTGCCAGCAGTTCTAGCGGGGGGCCTTCCTACAATGAGCAGTTCTTC.

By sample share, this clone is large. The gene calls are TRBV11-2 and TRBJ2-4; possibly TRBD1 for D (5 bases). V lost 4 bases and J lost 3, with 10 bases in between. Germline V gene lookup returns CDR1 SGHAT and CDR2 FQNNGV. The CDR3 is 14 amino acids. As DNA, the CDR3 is TGTGCCAGCAGCTCGACAGTCGGCAAAAACATTCAGTACTTC. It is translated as CASSSTVGKNIQYF. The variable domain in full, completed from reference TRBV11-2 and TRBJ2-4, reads EAGVAQSPRYKIIEKRQSVAFWCNPISGHATLYWYQQILGQGPKLLIQFQNNGVVDDSQLPKDRFSAERLKGVDSTLKIQPAKLEDSAVYLCASSSTVGKNIQYFGAGTRLSVL.

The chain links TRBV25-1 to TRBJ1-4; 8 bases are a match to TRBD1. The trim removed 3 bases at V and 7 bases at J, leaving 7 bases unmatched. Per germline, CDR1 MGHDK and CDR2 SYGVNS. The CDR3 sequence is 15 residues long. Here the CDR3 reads CASSEGQELLEKLFF. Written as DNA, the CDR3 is TGTGCCAGCAGTGAGGGACAGGAATTACTTGAAAAACTGTTTTTT.

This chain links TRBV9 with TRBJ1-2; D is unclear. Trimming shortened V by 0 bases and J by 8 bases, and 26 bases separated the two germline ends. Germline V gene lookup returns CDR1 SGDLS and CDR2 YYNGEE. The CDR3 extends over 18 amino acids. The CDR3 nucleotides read TGTGCCAGCAGCGTAGCTCCCTCTATCACCGGGCCCCGGCGGGGCTACACCTTC. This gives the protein CASSVAPSITGPRRGYTF.

The CDR3 nucleotides read TGCGCCAGCAGCCAAGATCTGGGAGGGGATTACAATGAGCAGTTCTTC. Its translation: CASSQDLGGDYNEQFF. This rearrangement joins TRBV4-3 to TRBJ2-1; 7 bases agree with TRBD2. After removal of 0 bases from V and 4 bases from J, the junction contained 6 bases not matched to a gene. Germline V lookup: CDR1 LGHNA, CDR2 YSLEER. The CDR3 extends over 16 amino acids.

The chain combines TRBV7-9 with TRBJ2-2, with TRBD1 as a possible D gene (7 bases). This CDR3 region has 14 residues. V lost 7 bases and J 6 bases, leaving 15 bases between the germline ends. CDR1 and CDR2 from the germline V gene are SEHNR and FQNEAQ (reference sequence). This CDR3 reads CASTPARGAGELFF. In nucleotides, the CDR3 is TGTGCCAGCACCCCCGCCAGGGGGGCCGGGGAGCTGTTTTTT.

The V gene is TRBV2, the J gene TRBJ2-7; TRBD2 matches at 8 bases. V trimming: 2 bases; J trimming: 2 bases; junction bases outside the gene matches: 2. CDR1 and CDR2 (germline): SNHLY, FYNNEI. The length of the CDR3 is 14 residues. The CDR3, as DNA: TGTGCCAGCAGTGAATCGGGGGGGCCCTACGAGCAGTACTTC. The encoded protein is CASSESGGPYEQYF.

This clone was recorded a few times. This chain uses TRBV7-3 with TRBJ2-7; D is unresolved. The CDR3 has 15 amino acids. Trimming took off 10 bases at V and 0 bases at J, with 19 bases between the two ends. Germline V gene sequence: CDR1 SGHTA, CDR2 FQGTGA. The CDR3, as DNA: TGTGCCACCCGGTGGATAGGTCTAGACTCCTACGAGCAGTACTTC. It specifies CATRWIGLDSYEQYF.

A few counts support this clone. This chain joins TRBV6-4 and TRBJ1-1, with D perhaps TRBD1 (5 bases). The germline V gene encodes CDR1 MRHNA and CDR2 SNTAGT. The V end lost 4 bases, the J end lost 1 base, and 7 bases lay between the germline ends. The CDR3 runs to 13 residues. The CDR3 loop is CASSVGENTEAFF. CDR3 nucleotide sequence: TGTGCCAGCAGTGTGGGGGAGAACACTGAAGCTTTCTTT.

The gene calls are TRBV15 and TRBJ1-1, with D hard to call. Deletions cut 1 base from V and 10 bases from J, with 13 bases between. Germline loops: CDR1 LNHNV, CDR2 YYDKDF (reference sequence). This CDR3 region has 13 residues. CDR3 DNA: TGTGCCACCAGCAGAGGAGCGTACGTGGGAGCTTTCTTT. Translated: CATSRGAYVGAFF.

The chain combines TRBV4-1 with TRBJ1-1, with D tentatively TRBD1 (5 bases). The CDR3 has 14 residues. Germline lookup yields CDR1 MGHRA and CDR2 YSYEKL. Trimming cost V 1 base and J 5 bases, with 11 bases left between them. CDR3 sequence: CASSQARVGTEAFF. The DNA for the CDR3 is TGCGCCAGCAGCCAAGCCAGGGTCGGAACTGAAGCTTTCTTT.

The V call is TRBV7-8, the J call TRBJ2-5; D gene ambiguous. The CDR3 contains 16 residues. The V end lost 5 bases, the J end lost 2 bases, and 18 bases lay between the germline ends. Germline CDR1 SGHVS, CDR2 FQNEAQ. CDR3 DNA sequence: TGTGCCAGCAGCCCAGCCGTACTGACACCTCAAGAGACCCAGTACTTC. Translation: CASSPAVLTPQETQYF.

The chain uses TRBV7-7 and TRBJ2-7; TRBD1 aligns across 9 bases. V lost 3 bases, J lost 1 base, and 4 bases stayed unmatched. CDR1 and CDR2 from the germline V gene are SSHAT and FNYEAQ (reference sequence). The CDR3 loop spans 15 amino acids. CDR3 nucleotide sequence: TGTGCCAGCAGCTTCAGACAGGGGGGATCCTACGAGCAGTACTTC. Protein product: CASSFRQGGSYEQYF.

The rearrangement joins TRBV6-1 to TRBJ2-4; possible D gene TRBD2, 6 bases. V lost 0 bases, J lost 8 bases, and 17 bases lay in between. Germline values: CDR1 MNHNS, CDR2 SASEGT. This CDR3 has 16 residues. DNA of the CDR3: TGTGCCAGCAGTGAAGCCTTCCGGGTAGGAGGGGACATTCAGTACTTC. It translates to CASSEAFRVGGDIQYF.

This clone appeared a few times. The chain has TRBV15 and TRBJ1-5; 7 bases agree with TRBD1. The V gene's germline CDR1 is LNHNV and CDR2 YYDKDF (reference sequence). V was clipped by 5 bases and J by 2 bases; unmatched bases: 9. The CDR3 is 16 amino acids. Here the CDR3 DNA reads TGTGCCACCAGCGCCCACAGGGGTGAAGGCAATCAGCCCCAGCATTTT. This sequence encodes CATSAHRGEGNQPQHF.

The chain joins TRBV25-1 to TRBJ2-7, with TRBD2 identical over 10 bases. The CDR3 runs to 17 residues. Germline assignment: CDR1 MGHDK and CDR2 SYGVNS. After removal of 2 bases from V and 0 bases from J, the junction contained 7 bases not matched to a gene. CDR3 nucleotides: TGTGCCAGCAGTGAAAAGCTAGCGGGGGCCAGCTCCTACGAGCAGTACTTC. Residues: CASSEKLAGASSYEQYF.